The 13 T cell receptor beta chains below were found in one sample sequenced in a study of PD-1 blockade in classical Hodgkin lymphoma. As to time point: cycle 4 day 1 (C4D1), after 5 to 7 weeks of nivolumab. Each patient's relapse followed autologous stem cell transplantation, and brentuximab vedotin exposure varied. Assay used: immunoSEQ multiplex PCR; TCRdb lists only in-frame clones, some missing. The sample carries 34,000 or so clones, roughly four fifths recorded once. Sequencing used peripheral blood mononuclear cells (PBMCs), obtained before the fourth cycle of nivolumab. The source of these receptors is a human donor with classical Hodgkin lymphoma.

This chain joins TRBV6-5 and TRBJ1-5; D gene unclear. V shed 6 bases and J shed 3 bases, with 12 bases lying between them. CDR1 is MNHEY and CDR2 is SVGAGI in the germline V gene. This CDR3 region has 14 residues. In nucleotides, the CDR3 is TGTGCCAGCAGCCCGGGAGATATCAATCAGCCCCAGCATTTT. This encodes CASSPGDINQPQHF.

With respect to this clone: Sequence at one end of the junction differs from germline and may be a read error. The chain has TRBV29-1 and TRBJ1-1; D uncertain. Germline values: CDR1 SQVTM, CDR2 ANQGSEA. CDR3 length: 11 amino acids. CDR3 sequence reads: CSVKENTEAFF. In DNA form, the CDR3 reads TGCAGCGTTAAAGAGAACACTGAAGCTTTCTTT.

V gene TRBV27 combines with J gene TRBJ1-2; D call uncertain. Trimming took off 0 bases at V and 2 bases at J, with 13 bases between the two ends. This CDR3 contains 16 residues. The germline V gene has CDR1 MNHEY and CDR2 SMNVEV (reference sequence). CDR3 bases: TGTGCCAGCAGTTTATCCTCGAAGGCCCTCAACTATGGCTACACCTTC. This sequence encodes CASSLSSKALNYGYTF.

This clone was picked up a small number of times. The V gene is TRBV5-5, the J gene TRBJ2-3; no definite D call. Germline V gene data show CDR1 as SGHKS and CDR2 as YYEKEE (reference sequence). CDR3 length: 13 amino acids. Trimming removed 4 bases from V and 5 bases from J, with 11 bases in between. This CDR3 is CASSQRTQDTQYF. In nucleotides, the CDR3 is TGTGCCAGCAGCCAAAGGACCCAAGATACGCAGTATTTT.

The DNA of the CDR3 is TGTGCCAGCAACTCCGGGACAGCATGGTACGAGCAGTACTTC. It translates to CASNSGTAWYEQYF. V gene TRBV2 combines with J gene TRBJ2-7; 7 bases align to TRBD1. Trimming cost V 7 bases and J 4 bases; bases outside gene matches: 10. Germline CDR1 reads SNHLY; CDR2 reads FYNNEI. This CDR3 has 14 amino acids. Together with reference TRBV2 and TRBJ2-7, the CDR3 gives the full variable domain: EPEVTQTPSHQVTQMGQEVILRCVPISNHLYFYWYRQILGQKVEFLVSFYNNEISEKSEIFDDQFSVERPDGSNFTLKIRSTKLEDSAMYFCASNSGTAWYEQYFGPGTRLTVT.

The rearrangement uses TRBV6-5 and TRBJ1-1; maybe TRBD1 (5 bases). The CDR3 has 13 amino acids. From germline, CDR1 is MNHEY and CDR2 SVGAGI. The V end lost 6 bases, the J end lost 2 bases, and 10 bases lay between the germline ends. This CDR3 reads CASSSGRNTEAFF. CDR3 in DNA: TGTGCCAGCAGCTCGGGGCGCAACACTGAAGCTTTCTTT.

This chain joins TRBV6-9 and TRBJ2-3; D gene uncertain. This CDR3 comprises 15 residues. CDR1 is MNHGY, CDR2 SVAAGI, per germline. Trimming took off 3 bases at V and 2 bases at J, with 12 bases between the two ends. CDR3 loop: CASSYSSGFTDTQYF. The DNA of the CDR3 is TGTGCCAGCAGTTACTCGAGTGGGTTCACAGATACGCAGTATTTT.

The DNA for the CDR3 is TGTGCCAGCAGCTCGCGAGGAGGGATTGGCGATACGCAGTATTTT. Protein sequence: CASSSRGGIGDTQYF. The rearrangement joins TRBV9 to TRBJ2-3; D might be TRBD2 (6 bases). V lost 4 bases and J lost 6, with 18 bases in between. The CDR3 is made up of 15 amino acids. Germline V CDR1 and CDR2: SGDLS, YYNGEE.

The sample holds a few counts of this clone. The rearrangement uses TRBV7-9 and TRBJ1-2, with D maybe TRBD1 (5 bases). The germline V gene has CDR1 SEHNR and CDR2 FQNEAQ (reference sequence). This CDR3 is 17 amino acids long. Trimming cost V 5 bases and J 3 bases, with 22 bases left between them. The CDR3 region has the DNA TGTGCCAGCAGCCCCTCGGCAGGGAGGGTGTTAGACTATGGCTACACCTTC. It is translated as CASSPSAGRVLDYGYTF.

V is TRBV5-6 and J is TRBJ1-1, with D unresolved. Germline V gene data show CDR1 as SGHDT and CDR2 as YYEEEE. The CDR3 spans 14 residues. Trimming removed 1 base at V and 5 bases at J, with 12 bases between. DNA for the CDR3: TGTGCCAGCAGCTTGATGGCGGCGGGGACTGAAGCTTTCTTT. Translation: CASSLMAAGTEAFF.

Comments on this clone: At one end the junction does not follow the germline gene, possibly because of a read error. The V and J genes are TRBV7-7 and TRBJ2-3; 7 bases match TRBD1. The length of the CDR3 is 15 residues. Germline lookup yields CDR1 SSHAT and CDR2 FNYEAQ (reference sequence). The CDR3 region has the DNA TGTGCTAGCAGCTTACTTAGCCAGGGGGCAGATACGCAGTATTTT. Protein product: CASSLLSQGADTQYF. The full variable domain, with the rest looked up from reference TRBV7-7 and TRBJ2-3, is GAGVSQSPRYKVTKRGQDVTLRCDPISSHATLYWYQQALGQGPEFLTYFNYEAQPDKSGLPSDRFSAERPEGSISTLTIQRTEQRDSAMYRCASSLLSQGADTQYFGPGTRLTVL.

The chain recombines TRBV19 with TRBJ1-1; D unclear. Trimming took off 5 bases at V and 4 bases at J, with 20 bases between the two ends. CDR3 length: 16 amino acids. Germline loops: CDR1 LNHDA, CDR2 SQIVND (reference sequence). CDR3 DNA sequence: TGTGCCAGTAGTCAAAACCGACGGATTCTAGTCACTGAAGCTTTCTTT. Translating it yields CASSQNRRILVTEAFF.

V is TRBV7-2 and J is TRBJ1-1; 12 bases fit TRBD1. V lost 5 bases and J lost 6; bases outside the gene matches: 7. Looked up from germline, CDR1 is SGHTA and CDR2 is FQGNSA. The length of the CDR3 is 15 residues. The CDR3 coding sequence is TGTGCCAGCAGCCCTAGGGGACAGGGGGCCGCTGAAGCTTTCTTT. Residues: CASSPRGQGAAEAFF.